Described below is a single T cell receptor (beta chain) sequence and its context. This table comes from immunoSEQ multiplex PCR, and its TCRdb copy is limited to in-frame clones, with some not included. The top ten clones hold 3.5% to 4.5% of a sample with approximately 290,000 clones, almost 90% of them seen once. The CDR3 length is 13 residues. V was pared by 5 bases and J by 3 bases, with 10 bases between. Germline values: CDR1 ENHRY, CDR2 SYGVKD. The data belong to a study of blood T cell repertoires in COVID-19. Participant reports of clinical history set cohort assignment. The clonotype comes from a woman aged 18-29 years with acute COVID-19. The V and J genes are TRBV10-3 and TRBJ1-2, with D perhaps matching TRBD1 (5 bases). Material: PBMCs or T cells enriched from blood (not recorded which). The CDR3 bases are TGTGCCATCAGTCAGGGTTCGGACTATGGCTACACCTTC. Encoded protein: CAISQGSDYGYTF.